These 20 T cell receptor beta chains came from one sample sequenced in a study of T cells in tuberculosis. Sequencing was performed with immunoSEQ multiplex PCR; in TCRdb, only in-frame clones are kept and a portion is missing. The sample consists of 30,000 to 40,000 clones, approximately 90% of them appearing once. Material: PBMCs. The receptors derive from a donor aged 10-29 years with latent tuberculosis or without tuberculosis infection.

V usage is TRBV6-1 and J usage is TRBJ2-2; TRBD2 matches at 8 bases. CDR1 and CDR2 from the germline V gene are MNHNS and SASEGT. The CDR3 runs 15 residues. Trimming removed 6 bases from V and 4 bases from J; junction bases left unmatched: 7. CDR3 region: CASRGAGGITGELFF. The CDR3 DNA is TGTGCCAGCAGGGGTGCGGGAGGTATCACCGGGGAGCTGTTTTTT.

The J gene is TRBJ2-5, the V gene TRBV5-6; 9 bases are a match to TRBD2. The CDR3 loop spans 13 amino acids. CDR1 is SGHDT, CDR2 YYEEEE, per germline. The junction had 3 bases not matched to a gene; V was cut back by 4 bases and J by 5 bases. The CDR3 nucleotides read TGTGCCAGCAGCCTGGCGGGGGGGGAGACCCAGTACTTC. Amino acids: CASSLAGGETQYF.

V usage is TRBV6-6 and J usage is TRBJ1-5; 8 bases fit TRBD1. This CDR3 is built from 15 residues. V was clipped by 5 bases and J by 2 bases; unmatched bases: 5. The germline V gene has CDR1 MNHNY and CDR2 SVGAGI (reference sequence). Here the CDR3 DNA reads TGTGCCAGCAGTGACCCGGGACAGGGCAATCAGCCCCAGCATTTT. Its protein is CASSDPGQGNQPQHF.

This chain links TRBV4-1 with TRBJ2-1; D remains ambiguous. Trimming stripped 1 base from V and 8 bases from J, with 21 bases between. The CDR3 runs to 17 residues. Germline V gene sequence: CDR1 MGHRA, CDR2 YSYEKL. The DNA of the CDR3 is TGCGCCAGCAGCCAAGGGATCCCAGTCCCGACTTACGATGAGCAGTTCTTC. Encoded protein: CASSQGIPVPTYDEQFF.

The gene calls are TRBV9 and TRBJ2-6; D not certain. V was clipped by 4 bases and J by 0 bases, with 11 bases between them. This CDR3 region has 16 residues. The V gene's germline CDR1 is SGDLS and CDR2 YYNGEE. DNA for the CDR3: TGTGCCAGCAGCCCTCGACTGATCTCTGGGGCCAACGTCCTGACTTTC. Protein: CASSPRLISGANVLTF.

V gene TRBV6-1 combines with J gene TRBJ2-2, with D hard to call. V was clipped by 6 bases and J by 1 base, with 12 bases between them. The CDR3 covers 15 residues. From germline, CDR1 is MNHNS and CDR2 SASEGT. The DNA of the CDR3 is TGTGCCAGCAGCGTACTCGTACGGAACACCGGGGAGCTGTTTTTT. Translating gives CASSVLVRNTGELFF.

The gene calls are TRBV28 and TRBJ2-7; perhaps TRBD2 as D (5 bases). Trimming pared 8 bases from V and 5 bases from J, leaving 16 bases between. The CDR3 is 13 residues long. CDR1 is MDHEN and CDR2 is SYDVKM in the germline V gene. The CDR3 DNA is TGTGCCAGCCGACGGACGGGGTCCCACGAGCAGTACTTC. The encoded protein is CASRRTGSHEQYF.

This rearrangement joins TRBV29-1 to TRBJ1-1, with D maybe TRBD1 (5 bases). V lost 4 bases to trimming and J lost 0 bases, with 15 bases between them. The CDR3 is 15 amino acids. Germline CDR1 and CDR2: SQVTM and ANQGSEA. The CDR3 spells CSVVSRVTLNTEAFF. The CDR3 DNA sequence: TGCAGCGTTGTTAGCAGGGTCACCCTGAACACTGAAGCTTTCTTT.

The gene calls are TRBV28 and TRBJ1-2; 8 positions match TRBD1. V gave up 7 bases and J gave up 5 bases; unmatched junction bases: 12. This CDR3 has 15 residues. In germline, CDR1 is MDHEN, CDR2 SYDVKM. CDR3 sequence: CASTSSLQGVYGYTF. DNA of the CDR3: TGTGCCAGCACCTCATCCCTACAGGGGGTTTATGGCTACACCTTC.

This clone appeared a few times. V gene TRBV6-5 combines with J gene TRBJ1-2, with 10 bases aligning to TRBD1. V gave up 0 bases and J gave up 5 bases; unmatched junction bases: 6. The V gene's germline CDR1 is MNHEY and CDR2 SVGAGI. This CDR3 has 16 residues. The chain's CDR3 is CASSYSRTGGTYGYTF. The CDR3 DNA follows: TGTGCCAGCAGTTACTCGAGGACAGGGGGTACTTATGGCTACACCTTC.

The chain couples TRBV5-6 to TRBJ2-7; TRBD1 aligns across 10 bases. CDR1 and CDR2 (germline): SGHDT, YYEEEE. The junction had 3 bases not matched to a gene; V was cut back by 2 bases and J by 4 bases. The length of the CDR3 is 14 residues. In nucleotides, the CDR3 is TGTGCCAGCAGCTTTGGACAGGGGGATTACGAGCAGTACTTC. The encoded protein is CASSFGQGDYEQYF.

This clone was observed once. This chain uses TRBV5-1 with TRBJ2-1; TRBD2 agrees at 11 bases. The CDR3 is 14 amino acids. Germline loops: CDR1 SGHRS, CDR2 YFSETQ. J lost 6 bases, V lost 5 bases, and 4 bases had no gene match. Here the CDR3 DNA reads TGCGCCAGCAGAGGGACTAGCGGTCCCAATGAGCAGTTCTTC. Amino acids: CASRGTSGPNEQFF.

V and J are TRBV10-3 and TRBJ2-7; TRBD2 might be the D (6 bases). Looked up from germline, CDR1 is ENHRY and CDR2 is SYGVKD. V was shortened by 0 bases and J by 5 bases, with 8 bases between the two germline ends. The CDR3 covers 13 residues. DNA of the CDR3: TGTGCCATCAGTGAGTCGCGCGGGGACGAGCAGTACTTC. Its translation: CAISESRGDEQYF.

The chain recombines TRBV6-5 with TRBJ2-7; 8 nucleotides align to TRBD1. This CDR3 region has 15 residues. V shed 4 bases and J 2 bases; nucleotides not matched to a gene: 7. In germline, CDR1 is MNHEY, CDR2 SVGAGI. The CDR3, as DNA: TGTGCCAGCAGTTTCGGACAGGGCCCTCCCTACGAGCAGTACTTC. Protein: CASSFGQGPPYEQYF.

Regarding this clone: Its ends do not fully match the called genes, so a read error is possible. The chain has TRBV7-9 and TRBJ1-1, with TRBD1 as a possible D gene (5 bases). This CDR3 contains 17 residues. CDR1 SEHNR and CDR2 FQNEAQ come from the germline V gene (reference sequence). CDR3 residues: CANSFSSGWAMNTEAFF. In nucleotides, the CDR3 is TGTGCCAACAGCTTTAGTTCAGGGTGGGCTATGAACACTGAAGCTTTCTTT.

The J gene is TRBJ1-1, the V gene TRBV29-1; D possibly corresponds to TRBD1 (6 bases). The CDR3 runs 13 residues. Germline V gene data show CDR1 as SQVTM and CDR2 as ANQGSEA. Trimming left V 1 base short and J 5 bases short, with 11 bases between. The CDR3 reads CSVEGRTVTEAFF. The CDR3 DNA is TGCAGCGTTGAAGGACGGACAGTGACTGAAGCTTTCTTT. Variable domain in full (rest from reference TRBV29-1 and TRBJ1-1): SAVISQKPSRDICQRGTSLTIQCQVDSQVTMMFWYRQQPGQSLTLIATANQGSEATYESGFVIDKFPISRPNLTFSTLTVSNMSPEDSSIYLCSVEGRTVTEAFFGQGTRLTVV.

The chain recombines TRBV7-2 with TRBJ1-5; D gene unclear. Germline CDR1 SGHTA, CDR2 FQGNSA. Trimming cost V 3 bases and J 1 base, with 10 bases left between them. There are 15 residues in the CDR3. CDR3 DNA sequence: TGTGCCAGCAGCTTTCGGGAGGGCAGCAATCAGCCCCAGCATTTT. Its protein is CASSFREGSNQPQHF.

The CDR3 bases are TGTGCCAGCAGCGGACAGGGAGTTGACACTGAAGCTTTCTTT. Translation gives CASSGQGVDTEAFF. V usage is TRBV2 and J usage is TRBJ1-1; 8 nucleotides match TRBD1. The CDR3 is made up of 14 amino acids. The J segment lost 3 bases and the V segment lost 6 bases, leaving 6 bases of the junction unmatched. The germline V gene has CDR1 SNHLY and CDR2 FYNNEI.

V and J are TRBV11-1 and TRBJ2-1; TRBD2 matches at 14 bases. The CDR3 is 15 amino acids. The trim removed 5 bases at V and 9 bases at J, leaving 6 bases unmatched. Germline V gene sequence: CDR1 SGHAT, CDR2 FQDESV (reference sequence). In DNA form, the CDR3 reads TGTGCCAGCAGCCCCCGACTAGCGGGAGGGAGTGAGCAGTTCTTC. This codes for CASSPRLAGGSEQFF.

This chain joins TRBV18 and TRBJ1-4; 8 nucleotides agree with TRBD1. The CDR3 totals 15 residues. Germline V gives CDR1 KGHSH, CDR2 LQKENI. With V trimmed by 3 bases and J by 5 bases, 5 bases remained unmatched. The CDR3 is CASSPERTGNEKLFF. The DNA for the CDR3 is TGTGCCAGCTCACCCGAGCGGACAGGGAATGAAAAACTGTTTTTT.